These 3 T cell receptor beta chains originate from one sample sequenced in a study of Graves' ophthalmopathy and Graves' hyperthyroidism. The sequenced template was RNA, covering the TCR beta CDR3 region. An initial RT-PCR round employing HTBI primers preceded a second-round multiplex PCR. TCRdb used MiXCR to reprocess the multiplex PCR reads, holding one entry per CDR3 protein. The table lists hundreds of thousands of distinct CDR3 sequences, about a fifth of them singletons. Specimen: peripheral blood. The receptor source for this set is a woman aged 18-30 years with stable Graves' hyperthyroidism. Some clones in this sample may be carry-over from other donors' samples.

This chain links TRBV20-1 with TRBJ2-2; D is undetermined. The CDR3 length is 14 residues. In germline, CDR1 is DFQATT, CDR2 SNEGSKA (reference sequence). Trimming took 6 bases from V and 5 from J, leaving 16 bases between them. CDR3 protein: CSAPTLGRTGELFF. The CDR3, as DNA: TGCAGTGCACCGACACTCGGGCGGACCGGGGAGCTGTTTTTT.

This clonotype has ten or more counts. The chain uses TRBV19 and TRBJ1-5; no reliable D call. CDR3 size: 15 residues. V was clipped by 4 bases and J by 0 bases, with 10 bases between them. Germline CDR1 LNHDA, CDR2 SQIVND (reference sequence). CDR3 coding DNA: TGTGCCAGTAGTACTGATTTCACTAGCAATCAGCCCCAGCATTTT. Translation: CASSTDFTSNQPQHF.

The J gene is TRBJ1-1, the V gene TRBV7-2, with TRBD1 matching 7 bases. J gave up 3 bases and V 0 bases, and 7 bases lay outside the gene matches. The CDR3 runs 16 residues. Germline V gene sequence: CDR1 SGHTA, CDR2 FQGNSA. The CDR3 sequence is CASSLANRGLDTEAFF. The CDR3 DNA reads as TGTGCCAGCAGCTTAGCGAACAGGGGATTGGACACTGAAGCTTTCTTT.